This TCR beta chain was documented in a study of response to subunit inactivated influenza vaccine. This clonotype was detected only a few times. Its target is not known. With 3 bases clipped from V and 6 bases from J, the junction kept 9 bases outside the gene matches. Germline V gene data show CDR1 as KGHSH and CDR2 as LQKENI. The CDR3 sequence is 15 residues long. Study-level points and caveats: Seasonal influenza vaccination, on each occasion, was suggested by the authors to recruit few new T cells.

TCRdb reprocessed the RT-PCR reads with MiXCR, giving one entry per CDR3 protein. The data hold 630,000 or so distinct CDR3 sequences, with around 16% observed a single time. The chain has TRBV18 and TRBJ2-7; TRBD2 aligns across 9 bases. The sample in question was PBMCs from blood, obtained 11 to 12 days after vaccination. The clonotype was recovered from a man between 50 and 59 years old who received an inactivated influenza vaccine. CDR3 amino acids: CASSPVGGRGGEQYF. The CDR3 DNA reads TGTGCCAGCTCACCCGTCGGCGGGAGGGGTGGCGAGCAGTACTTC.